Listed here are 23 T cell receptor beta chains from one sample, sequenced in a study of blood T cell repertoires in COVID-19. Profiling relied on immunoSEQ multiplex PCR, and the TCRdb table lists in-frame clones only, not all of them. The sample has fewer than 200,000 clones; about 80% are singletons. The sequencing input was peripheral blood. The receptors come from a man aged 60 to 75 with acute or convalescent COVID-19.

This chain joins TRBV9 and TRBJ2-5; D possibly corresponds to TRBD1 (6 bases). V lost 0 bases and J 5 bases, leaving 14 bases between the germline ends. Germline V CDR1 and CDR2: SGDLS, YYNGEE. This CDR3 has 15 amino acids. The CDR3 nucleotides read TGTGCCAGCAGCGTAGAGGTGGGGGCTGGGGAGACCCAGTACTTC. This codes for CASSVEVGAGETQYF.

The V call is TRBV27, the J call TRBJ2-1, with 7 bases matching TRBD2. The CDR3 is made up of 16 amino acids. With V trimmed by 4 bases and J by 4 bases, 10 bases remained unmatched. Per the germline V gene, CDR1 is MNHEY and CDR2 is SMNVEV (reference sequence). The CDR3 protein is CASSWDLADRYNEQFF. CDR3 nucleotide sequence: TGTGCCAGCAGTTGGGATCTAGCGGACCGGTACAATGAGCAGTTCTTC.

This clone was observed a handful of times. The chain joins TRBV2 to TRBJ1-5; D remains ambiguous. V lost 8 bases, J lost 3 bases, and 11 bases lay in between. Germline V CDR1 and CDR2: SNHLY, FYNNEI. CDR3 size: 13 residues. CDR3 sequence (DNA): TGTGCCAGCTTAGGCCAGGCCAATCAGCCCCAGCATTTT. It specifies CASLGQANQPQHF.

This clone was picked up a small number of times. For the CDR3, the DNA is TGTGCCAGCAGTTTACTTGGGACAGGGAAAACCTACAATGAGCAGTTCTTC. Translated: CASSLLGTGKTYNEQFF. The chain joins TRBV28 to TRBJ2-1; 9 bases map to TRBD1. Looked up from germline, CDR1 is MDHEN and CDR2 is SYDVKM. The CDR3 covers 17 residues. The J segment lost 2 bases and the V segment lost 2 bases, leaving 7 bases of the junction unmatched.

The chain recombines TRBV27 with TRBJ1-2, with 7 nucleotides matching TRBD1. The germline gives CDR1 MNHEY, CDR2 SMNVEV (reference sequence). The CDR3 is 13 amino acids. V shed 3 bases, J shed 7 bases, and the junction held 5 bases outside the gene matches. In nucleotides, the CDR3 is TGTGCCAGCAGTTTTAACAGGGGATCTGGCTACACCTTC. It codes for CASSFNRGSGYTF.

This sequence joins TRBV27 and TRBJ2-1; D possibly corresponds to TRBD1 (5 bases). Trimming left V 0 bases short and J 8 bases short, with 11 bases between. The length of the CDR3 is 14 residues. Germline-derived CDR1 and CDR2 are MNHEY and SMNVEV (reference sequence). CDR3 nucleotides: TGTGCCAGCAGTTTATCGAAGGGGTTACATGAGCAGTTCTTC. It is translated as CASSLSKGLHEQFF.

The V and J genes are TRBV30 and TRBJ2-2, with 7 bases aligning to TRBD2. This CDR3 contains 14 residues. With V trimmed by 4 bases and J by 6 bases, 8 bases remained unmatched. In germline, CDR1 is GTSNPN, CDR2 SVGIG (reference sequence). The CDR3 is CAWNRGRAPGELFF. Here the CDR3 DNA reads TGTGCCTGGAACCGGGGGAGGGCCCCCGGGGAGCTGTTTTTT.

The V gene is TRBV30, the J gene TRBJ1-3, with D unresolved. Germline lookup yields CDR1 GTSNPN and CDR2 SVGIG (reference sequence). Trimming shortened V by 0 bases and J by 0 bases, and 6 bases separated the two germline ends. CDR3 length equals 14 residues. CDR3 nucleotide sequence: TGTGCCTGGAGTGTTACCAGCTCTGGAAACACCATATATTTT. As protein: CAWSVTSSGNTIYF.

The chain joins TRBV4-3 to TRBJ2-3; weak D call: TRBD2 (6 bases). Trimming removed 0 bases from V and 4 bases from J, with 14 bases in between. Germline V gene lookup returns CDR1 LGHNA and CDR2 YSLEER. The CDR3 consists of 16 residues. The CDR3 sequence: CASSQEIGGVADTQYF. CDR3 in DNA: TGCGCCAGCAGCCAAGAAATCGGGGGAGTCGCAGATACGCAGTATTTT.

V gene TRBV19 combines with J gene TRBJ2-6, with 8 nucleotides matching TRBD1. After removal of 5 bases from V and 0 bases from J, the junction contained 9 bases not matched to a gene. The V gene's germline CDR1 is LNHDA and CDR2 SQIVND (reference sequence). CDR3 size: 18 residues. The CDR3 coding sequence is TGTGCCAGTAGTCTCGACAGGGGATCGATCTCTGGGGCCAACGTCCTGACTTTC. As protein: CASSLDRGSISGANVLTF.

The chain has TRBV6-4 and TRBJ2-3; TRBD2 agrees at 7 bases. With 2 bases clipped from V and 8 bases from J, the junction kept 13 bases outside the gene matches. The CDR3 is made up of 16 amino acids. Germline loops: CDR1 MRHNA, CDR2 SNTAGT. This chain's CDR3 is CASSDHALALVGTQYF. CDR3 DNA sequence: TGTGCCAGCAGTGACCACGCACTAGCGCTCGTGGGTACGCAGTATTTT.

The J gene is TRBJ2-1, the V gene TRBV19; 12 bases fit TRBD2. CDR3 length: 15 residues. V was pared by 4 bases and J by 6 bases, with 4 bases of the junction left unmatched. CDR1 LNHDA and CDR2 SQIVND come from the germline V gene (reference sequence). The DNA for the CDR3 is TGTGCCAGTAGTACAGGGACTAGCGGGTTCAATGAGCAGTTCTTC. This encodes CASSTGTSGFNEQFF.

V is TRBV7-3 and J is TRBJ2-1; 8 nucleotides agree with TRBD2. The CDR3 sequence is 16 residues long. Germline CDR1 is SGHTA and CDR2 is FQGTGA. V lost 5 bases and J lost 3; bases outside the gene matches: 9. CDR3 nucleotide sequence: TGTGCCAGCAGCCCCGGGACTAGTGGGATCTACAATGAGCAGTTCTTC. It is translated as CASSPGTSGIYNEQFF.

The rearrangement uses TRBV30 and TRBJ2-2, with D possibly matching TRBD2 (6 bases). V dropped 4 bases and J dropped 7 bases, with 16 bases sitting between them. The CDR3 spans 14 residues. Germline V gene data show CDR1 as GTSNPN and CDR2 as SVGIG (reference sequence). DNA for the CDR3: TGTGCCTGGATGATACGGGAGTGGAGCGGGGAGCTGTTTTTT. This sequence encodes CAWMIREWSGELFF.

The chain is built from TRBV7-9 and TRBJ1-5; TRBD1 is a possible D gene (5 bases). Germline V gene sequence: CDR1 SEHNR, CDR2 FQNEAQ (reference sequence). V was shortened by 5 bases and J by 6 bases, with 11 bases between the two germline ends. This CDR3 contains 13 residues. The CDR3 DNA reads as TGTGCCAGCAGCCGTGGGGGAGGTCAGCCCCAGCATTTT. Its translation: CASSRGGGQPQHF.

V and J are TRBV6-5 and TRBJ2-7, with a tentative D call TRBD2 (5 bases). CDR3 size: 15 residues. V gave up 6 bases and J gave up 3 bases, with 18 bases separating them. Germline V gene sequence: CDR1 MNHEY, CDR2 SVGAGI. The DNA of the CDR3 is TGTGCCAGCAGCCAATACCCCACTAGTGGCTACGAGCAGTACTTC. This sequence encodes CASSQYPTSGYEQYF.

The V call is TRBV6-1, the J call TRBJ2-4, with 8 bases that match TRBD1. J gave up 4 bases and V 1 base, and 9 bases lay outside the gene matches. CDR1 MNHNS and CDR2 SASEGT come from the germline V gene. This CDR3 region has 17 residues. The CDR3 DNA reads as TGTGCCAGCAGTGAAGTTTCTTCGCAGGGGGCGAAAAACATTCAGTACTTC. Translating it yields CASSEVSSQGAKNIQYF.

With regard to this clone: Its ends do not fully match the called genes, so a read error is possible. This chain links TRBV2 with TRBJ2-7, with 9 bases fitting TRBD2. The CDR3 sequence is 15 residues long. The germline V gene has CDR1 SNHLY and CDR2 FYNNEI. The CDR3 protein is CASREGLANSYEQYF. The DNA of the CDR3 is TGTGCCAGCAGGGAAGGACTAGCGAACTCCTACGAGCAGTACTTC.

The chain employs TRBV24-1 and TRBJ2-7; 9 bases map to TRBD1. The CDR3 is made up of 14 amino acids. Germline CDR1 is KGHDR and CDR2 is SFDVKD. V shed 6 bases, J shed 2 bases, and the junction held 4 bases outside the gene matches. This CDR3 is CATSLGQGTYEQYF. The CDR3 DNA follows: TGTGCCACCAGTCTAGGACAGGGGACCTACGAGCAGTACTTC.

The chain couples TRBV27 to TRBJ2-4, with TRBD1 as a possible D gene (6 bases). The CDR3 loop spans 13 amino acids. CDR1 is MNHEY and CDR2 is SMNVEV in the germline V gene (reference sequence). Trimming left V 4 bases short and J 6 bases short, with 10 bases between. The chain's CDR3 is CASSSGVPNIQYF. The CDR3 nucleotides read TGTGCCAGCAGTTCAGGGGTTCCAAACATTCAGTACTTC.

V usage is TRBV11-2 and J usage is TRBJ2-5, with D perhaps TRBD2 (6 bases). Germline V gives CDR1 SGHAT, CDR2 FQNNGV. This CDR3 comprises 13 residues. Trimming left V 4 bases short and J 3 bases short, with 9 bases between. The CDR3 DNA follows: TGTGCCAGCAGCTCGGGACTGAAAGAGACCCAGTACTTC. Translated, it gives CASSSGLKETQYF.

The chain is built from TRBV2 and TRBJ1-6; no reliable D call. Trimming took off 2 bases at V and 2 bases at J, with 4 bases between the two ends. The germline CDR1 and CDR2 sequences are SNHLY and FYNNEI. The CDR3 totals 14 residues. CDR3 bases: TGTGCCAGCAGTGAACTACCCTATAATTCACCCCTCCACTTT. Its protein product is CASSELPYNSPLHF. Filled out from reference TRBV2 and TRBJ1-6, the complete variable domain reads EPEVTQTPSHQVTQMGQEVILRCVPISNHLYFYWYRQILGQKVEFLVSFYNNEISEKSEIFDDQFSVERPDGSNFTLKIRSTKLEDSAMYFCASSELPYNSPLHFGNGTRLTVT.

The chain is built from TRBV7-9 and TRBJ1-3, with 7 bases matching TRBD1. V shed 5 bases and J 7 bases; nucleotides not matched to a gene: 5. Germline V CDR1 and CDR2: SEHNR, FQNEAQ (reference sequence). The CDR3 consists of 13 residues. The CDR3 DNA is TGTGCCAGCAGCCTTGGACAGGCGAACACCATATATTTT. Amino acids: CASSLGQANTIYF.